A selection of T cell receptor beta chains follows, all from one sample in a study of cytomegalovirus exposure and HLA in healthy donors. Some clones are missing from TCRdb's copy, which holds only in-frame ones; the method was immunoSEQ multiplex PCR. In the table there are roughly 250,000 clones, just over 70% of which are singletons. Sequencing was carried out using PBMCs. Source of these receptors: a female donor in good health and CMV-seronegative. CDR3s include the opening cysteine and the closing phenylalanine or tryptophan. Size is stated for part of the rows, as once, few or many counts, or as a class when the clone is expanded.

TRBJ2-1 TRBV27 . CASRGTSKLDEQFF
TRBJ2-7 TRBV7-9 few CASSLSGNEQYF
TRBJ2-2 TRBV9 . CASSVVGSGIINTGELFF
TRBJ2-7 TRBV7-8 . CASSQPGQADEQYF
TRBJ2-7 TRBV5-4 . CASSFIQGAYEQYF
TRBJ2-3 TRBV7-9 . CASSLSQVTDTQYF
TRBJ1-1 TRBV9 . CASSVGQLNTEAFF
TRBJ2-5 TRBV6-1 . CASSGQGPQETQYF
TRBJ1-4 TRBV28 . CASRPGPGGEKLFF
TRBJ2-3 TRBV6-5 . CASSSRDSTDTQYF
TRBJ2-3 TRBV4-2 few CASSQVSLAEITDTQYF
TRBJ2-2 TRBV5-8 few CASSFRGIGTGELFF
TRBJ2-5 TRBV7-9 . CASSLSGRMETQYF
TRBJ1-5 TRBV19 . CASRTGTGDSNQPQHF
TRBJ1-2 TRBV7-9 . CASSFSRQGAGRGYTF
TRBJ2-1 TRBV19 . CASRGEVPYNEQFF
TRBJ1-1 TRBV2 few CASTPGEGYTEAFF
TRBJ1-2 TRBV18 . CASSPSGVSTGGTF
TRBJ1-6 TRBV9 . CASSLQVSYNSPLHF
TRBJ1-4 TRBV11-1 . CASSLSRQGIEKLFF
TRBJ1-1 TRBV7-9 . CASSLAGGSAEAFF
TRBJ1-1 TRBV20-1 . CSATAPLAFF
TRBJ1-1 TRBV7-3 . CASSPGGTEAFF
TRBJ2-5 TRBV6-6 . CASSYAAGETQETQYF
TRBJ2-5 TRBV30 . CAWIVDQGEETQYF
TRBJ2-7 TRBV27 . CASGNPSYEQYF
TRBJ2-7 TRBV11-2 . CASSFRGTPEIGSYEQYF
TRBJ1-1 TRBV5-1 . CASSLAIGTSNTEAFF
TRBJ1-3 TRBV7-9 once CASSFDRSGNTIYF
TRBJ1-5 TRBV19 . CASSIVGQGGQPQHF
TRBJ2-3 TRBV12-5 . CASGSLLSTSTDTQYF
TRBJ2-3 TRBV27 once CASSLGQGPTDTQYF
TRBJ1-5 TRBV7-9 . CASSLGAGTDKHF
TRBJ2-5 TRBV2 . CAQLARQETQYF
TRBJ1-2 TRBV6-5 . CASSTRQGTGYTF
TRBJ2-7 TRBV2 few CASRGGSRDAGPYEQYF
TRBJ1-1 TRBV18 few CASRPDRNTEAFF
TRBJ2-7 TRBV5-5 once CASRKFGTGVPYEQYF
TRBJ1-5 TRBV9 . CASGQGSHQPQHF
TRBJ2-7 TRBV27 few CASAATGWEQYF
TRBJ1-1 TRBV6-1 . CASGSQGDTEAFF
TRBJ2-6 TRBV5-8 . CALDRDSGANVLTF
TRBJ2-1 TRBV7-3 . CASSPRASGTYNEQFF
TRBJ1-6 TRBV19 . CATNPTQGFSPLHF
TRBJ1-1 TRBV7-9 . CASSSPGQGYTEAFF
TRBJ1-5 TRBV27 . CASSLSAQGAFNQPQHF
TRBJ1-2 TRBV9 . CASSAGTGSGYTF
TRBJ2-7 TRBV18 . CASSVAGEQYF
TRBJ2-7 TRBV5-1 . CASSLGMTGPYEQYF
TRBJ2-3 TRBV7-9 . CASSTSQGRRTDTQYF
TRBJ2-2 TRBV10-2 . CATQIQAGELFF
TRBJ2-7 TRBV6-1 . CASCRDRGDEQYF
TRBJ2-3 TRBV27 . CASSSIDRDRGRAGVTDTQYF
TRBJ2-7 TRBV28 . CASSLEAPSYEQYF